Shown below are 25 T cell receptor beta chains from a single sample sequenced in a study of shared clonotypes between healthy human individuals. Produced via immunoSEQ multiplex PCR; TCRdb's table is partial and in-frame only. The data hold about 2.4 million clones, with over 85% observed a single time. The sequenced sample consisted of naive CD4+ T cells from PBMCs. This sample's subset: CD45RA+ positively selected. The receptors here all came from a young man in good health. Some clones in this sample may be carry-over from other donors' samples.

The chain uses TRBV25-1 and TRBJ2-7; either TRBD1 or TRBD2 may supply D (5 bases each). Between the trimmed V and J ends, which lost 4 bases and 5 bases, there was a span of 15 bases. Per germline, CDR1 MGHDK and CDR2 SYGVNS. The CDR3 totals 14 residues. The CDR3 bases are TGTGCCAGCAGTGCCGTCCAGGGAGCCCACGAGCAGTACTTC. This gives the protein CASSAVQGAHEQYF.

The V and J genes are TRBV5-6 and TRBJ2-7; a weak D match, TRBD2 (6 bases). The CDR3 is made up of 12 amino acids. Trimming left V 7 bases short and J 2 bases short, with 10 bases between. Germline V gene sequence: CDR1 SGHDT, CDR2 YYEEEE. In nucleotides, the CDR3 is TGTGCCAGCGGGAGGCGGGCCTACGAGCAGTACTTC. Amino acid sequence: CASGRRAYEQYF.

The rearrangement joins TRBV29-1 to TRBJ2-3, with 7 nucleotides matching TRBD1. Germline-derived CDR1 and CDR2 are SQVTM and ANQGSEA. There are 12 residues in the CDR3. The CDR3 spells CSGTEARDTQYF. The CDR3 bases are TGCTCCGGGACAGAGGCAAGAGATACGCAGTATTTT.

The chain combines TRBV30 with TRBJ2-7; possible D gene TRBD2, 6 bases. The ends were cut back, 4 bases at V and 6 bases at J, with 16 bases in the middle. Germline CDR1 and CDR2: GTSNPN and SVGIG (reference sequence). The CDR3 covers 13 residues. The CDR3 protein is CAWTLLASGEQYF. Here the CDR3 DNA reads TGTGCCTGGACTTTACTAGCTTCCGGCGAGCAGTACTTC.

This rearrangement joins TRBV4-3 to TRBJ2-3; D is unclear. V was pared by 0 bases and J by 6 bases, with 10 bases between. The CDR3 runs to 14 residues. Germline V gives CDR1 LGHNA, CDR2 YSLEER. The CDR3 DNA is TGCGCCAGCAGCCAAGAGGGTAGTATGGATACGCAGTATTTT. This codes for CASSQEGSMDTQYF.

The genes are TRBV28 and TRBJ1-4, with D unclear. V was trimmed by 6 bases and J by 5 bases, leaving 13 bases between them. Germline assignment: CDR1 MDHEN and CDR2 SYDVKM. The CDR3 consists of 14 residues. For the CDR3, the DNA is TGTGCCAGCAGCTCCGGCCCGCTGAATGAAAAACTGTTTTTT. It is translated as CASSSGPLNEKLFF.

V is TRBV28 and J is TRBJ1-3; the D gene is possibly TRBD1 (6 bases). Germline CDR1 and CDR2: MDHEN and SYDVKM. Trimming stripped 3 bases from V and 5 bases from J, with 14 bases between. The CDR3 covers 15 residues. CDR3 in amino acids: CASSFPGAFRNTIYF. The CDR3 DNA reads TGTGCCAGCAGTTTTCCGGGGGCGTTTAGAAACACCATATATTTT.

This clone occurred once. The chain is built from TRBV14 and TRBJ2-7, with D uncertain. The CDR3 covers 13 residues. The germline gives CDR1 SGHDN, CDR2 FVKESK. V was clipped by 0 bases and J by 5 bases, with 8 bases between them. The CDR3 nucleotides are TGTGCCAGCAGCCAAGATCGAAGGAACGAGCAGTACTTC. It yields the protein CASSQDRRNEQYF.

The genes are TRBV11-2 and TRBJ1-3, with D perhaps TRBD1 (6 bases). This CDR3 is 17 amino acids long. V lost 5 bases and J lost 1, with 18 bases in between. CDR1 and CDR2 from the germline V gene are SGHAT and FQNNGV. As DNA, the CDR3 is TGTGCCAGCAGCACACAAATACAGGGTGGGTCTGGAAACACCATATATTTT. This sequence encodes CASSTQIQGGSGNTIYF. Together with reference TRBV11-2 and TRBJ1-3, the CDR3 gives the full variable domain: EAGVAQSPRYKIIEKRQSVAFWCNPISGHATLYWYQQILGQGPKLLIQFQNNGVVDDSQLPKDRFSAERLKGVDSTLKIQPAKLEDSAVYLCASSTQIQGGSGNTIYFGEGSWLTVV.

The gene calls are TRBV2 and TRBJ2-1, with 8 bases identical to TRBD2. CDR1 and CDR2 from the germline V gene are SNHLY and FYNNEI. This CDR3 spans 15 amino acids. The trim removed 5 bases at V and 5 bases at J, leaving 8 bases unmatched. The DNA of the CDR3 is TGTGCCAGCAGTTATAGCGGGAAGGTTAACAATGAGCAGTTCTTC. This encodes CASSYSGKVNNEQFF.

V gene TRBV28 combines with J gene TRBJ2-3; a possible D gene is TRBD2 (6 bases). The CDR3 is 16 amino acids. Germline values: CDR1 MDHEN, CDR2 SYDVKM. Trimming removed 5 bases at V and 1 base at J, with 16 bases between. Here the CDR3 reads CASSGRRDSGTDTQYF. In DNA form, the CDR3 reads TGTGCCAGCAGTGGAAGACGGGACTCAGGCACAGATACGCAGTATTTT. The full variable domain, in which reference TRBV28 and TRBJ2-3 provide the parts outside the CDR3, is DVKVTQSSRYLVKRTGEKVFLECVQDMDHENMFWYRQDPGLGLRLIYFSYDVKMKEKGDIPEGYSVSREKKERFSLILESASTNQTSMYLCASSGRRDSGTDTQYFGPGTRLTVL.

The chain couples TRBV4-3 to TRBJ1-6; weak D call: TRBD1 (5 bases). V dropped 3 bases and J dropped 6 bases, with 12 bases sitting between them. The CDR3 runs 15 residues. Germline CDR1 and CDR2: LGHNA and YSLEER. CDR3 amino acids: CASSQYRMTNSPLHF. In DNA form, the CDR3 reads TGCGCCAGCAGCCAGTACAGGATGACTAATTCACCCCTCCACTTT.

CDR3 region: CASSTRQSLSYNEQFF. CDR3 sequence (DNA): TGTGCCAGCAGTACCCGACAGAGTCTTTCCTACAATGAGCAGTTCTTC. V is TRBV27 and J is TRBJ2-1; possibly TRBD1 for D (5 bases). The germline V gene has CDR1 MNHEY and CDR2 SMNVEV (reference sequence). V lost 5 bases and J lost 1, with 15 bases in between. CDR3 size: 16 residues.

This chain connects TRBV7-6 to TRBJ1-1; D gene ambiguous. V lost 1 base and J 4 bases, leaving 10 bases between the germline ends. In germline, CDR1 is SGHVS, CDR2 FNYEAQ. The CDR3 length is 14 residues. CDR3 nucleotides: TGTGCCAGCAGCTTAGAATTGCGGGGCACTGAAGCTTTCTTT. Its protein product is CASSLELRGTEAFF.

This chain connects TRBV19 to TRBJ1-1, with a weak D call TRBD1 (5 bases). The CDR3 is 16 residues long. Germline V CDR1 and CDR2: LNHDA, SQIVND (reference sequence). V gave up 7 bases and J gave up 3 bases, with 21 bases separating them. CDR3 protein: CASTTFPGRQDTEAFF. CDR3 coding DNA: TGTGCCAGTACCACCTTTCCGGGACGGCAAGACACTGAAGCTTTCTTT.

The chain has TRBV5-4 and TRBJ2-3, with a tentative D call TRBD2 (6 bases). This CDR3 comprises 15 residues. The V gene lost 4 bases and the J gene lost 2 bases, with 14 bases spanning the gap. Germline CDR1 is SGHNT and CDR2 is YYREEE (reference sequence). The CDR3 is CASSPRWDFTDTQYF. CDR3 bases: TGTGCCAGCAGCCCACGCTGGGACTTCACAGATACGCAGTATTTT.

In this sample, this clone turned up a few times. V is TRBV5-1 and J is TRBJ1-1; D is unresolved. The CDR3 has 14 residues. V was trimmed by 0 bases and J by 1 base, leaving 7 bases between them. The germline V gene encodes CDR1 SGHRS and CDR2 YFSETQ. The CDR3 region has the DNA TGCGCCAGCAGCTTGGCCCCCCCGAACACTGAAGCTTTCTTT. This codes for CASSLAPPNTEAFF.

The gene calls are TRBV13 and TRBJ2-7; 7 nucleotides line up with TRBD2. The CDR3 has 13 residues. CDR1 and CDR2 from the germline V gene are PRHDT and FYEKMQ (reference sequence). V lost 4 bases, J lost 2 bases, and 2 bases stayed unmatched. The CDR3 region is CASSSRETYEQYF. The CDR3 DNA is TGTGCCAGCAGCTCGCGGGAGACCTACGAGCAGTACTTC.

V is TRBV27 and J is TRBJ2-7; TRBD1 matches 9 bases. Looked up from germline, CDR1 is MNHEY and CDR2 is SMNVEV (reference sequence). CDR3 size: 15 residues. V trimming: 0 bases; J trimming: 4 bases; junction bases outside the gene matches: 4. In DNA form, the CDR3 reads TGTGCCAGCAGTTTATCCGGGACAGGGCGGTACGAGCAGTACTTC. It is translated as CASSLSGTGRYEQYF.

The V call is TRBV7-7, the J call TRBJ2-2; weak D call: TRBD1 (6 bases). CDR1 is SSHAT and CDR2 is FNYEAQ in the germline V gene (reference sequence). V lost 3 bases and J lost 0, with 8 bases in between. The CDR3 has 15 amino acids. This CDR3 reads CASSFRGANTGELFF. CDR3 DNA: TGTGCCAGCAGCTTCAGGGGCGCGAACACCGGGGAGCTGTTTTTT.

This clone was observed once. This rearrangement joins TRBV11-2 to TRBJ2-5; 7 bases are shared with TRBD2. Germline lookup yields CDR1 SGHAT and CDR2 FQNNGV. V shed 0 bases and J 1 base; nucleotides not matched to a gene: 5. CDR3 length: 16 residues. CDR3 loop: CASSLDEGGSQETQYF. Written as DNA, the CDR3 is TGTGCCAGCAGCTTAGACGAGGGAGGGTCCCAAGAGACCCAGTACTTC. The entire variable domain, with the rest obtained from reference TRBV11-2 and TRBJ2-5, is as follows: EAGVAQSPRYKIIEKRQSVAFWCNPISGHATLYWYQQILGQGPKLLIQFQNNGVVDDSQLPKDRFSAERLKGVDSTLKIQPAKLEDSAVYLCASSLDEGGSQETQYFGPGTRLLVL.

J is TRBJ2-1 and V is TRBV5-1, with TRBD1 as a possible D gene (6 bases). V lost 0 bases and J 13 bases, leaving 17 bases between the germline ends. Germline CDR1 is SGHRS and CDR2 is YFSETQ. CDR3 length: 14 amino acids. CDR3: CASSLAVTGRVQFF. The CDR3 nucleotides read TGCGCCAGCAGCTTGGCCGTGACAGGTCGGGTACAGTTCTTC.

The gene calls are TRBV7-9 and TRBJ2-7, with D unresolved. This CDR3 has 16 amino acids. The germline CDR1 and CDR2 sequences are SEHNR and FQNEAQ (reference sequence). Trimming stripped 5 bases from V and 0 bases from J, with 17 bases between. As DNA, the CDR3 is TGTGCCAGCAGCCCCTGGACGGCAGACATCTCCTACGAGCAGTACTTC. Residues: CASSPWTADISYEQYF.

J is TRBJ1-2 and V is TRBV13, with 7 bases identical to TRBD1. The CDR3 runs to 17 residues. After removal of 3 bases from V and 1 base from J, the junction contained 11 bases not matched to a gene. Germline values: CDR1 PRHDT, CDR2 FYEKMQ (reference sequence). CDR3 sequence reads: CASSFSPRDRYNYGYTF. In DNA form, the CDR3 reads TGTGCCAGCAGCTTCTCCCCCCGGGACAGATATAACTATGGCTACACCTTC.

In this sample, this clone turned up a few times. This chain joins TRBV4-2 and TRBJ2-2; 13 positions match TRBD2. Trimming cost V 4 bases and J 4 bases; bases outside gene matches: 9. Germline V gene data show CDR1 as LGHNA and CDR2 as YNFKEQ. This CDR3 comprises 18 residues. The CDR3: CASSPRTSGSVGTGELFF. In nucleotides, the CDR3 is TGTGCCAGCAGCCCCCGGACTAGCGGGAGCGTCGGCACCGGGGAGCTGTTTTTT.